The present T cell receptor (beta chain) was sequenced within a study of vaccination effects on CD4 cells after COVID-19. The overall study: Antigen-specific CD4+ T cells expanded by the ViraFEST assay with viral peptide pools were then sequenced. There were a few convalescent patients sampled both early and late after vaccination.

TCRdb keeps only in-frame clones here, not all; method: immunoSEQ multiplex PCR. The sample contains fewer than 55,000 clones, approximately 82% of which appear only once. Following culture for 9 to 11 days, CD4+ T cells were isolated. PCR confirmed that the person was infected with SARS-CoV-2 between March and December 2020. Two-dose BNT162b2 or mRNA-1273 vaccination was given to participants. At days 3 and 7, half of the medium was exchanged for IL-2 medium. Concerning this clone: What it recognizes is unknown.

The germline V and J ends were trimmed by 4 bases and 11 bases, with 21 bases remaining between them. This CDR3 is 16 amino acids long. The germline CDR1 and CDR2 sequences are MNHNY and SVGAGI (reference sequence). Study findings and constraints: Convalescents' post-vaccination spike-reactive clones were chiefly new, vaccine-induced ones.

Sequences were derived from CD4+ T cells from PBMCs cultured without peptide, sampled after COVID-19 vaccination. The chain employs TRBV6-6 and TRBJ1-6, with D possibly being TRBD1 (5 bases). This receptor was obtained from a human donor who had a prior SARS-CoV-2 infection. CDR3 sequence reads: CASSSPGSLLTPPLHF. The CDR3 nucleotides are TGTGCCAGCAGTTCCCCAGGGAGCCTCCTTACCCCACCCCTCCACTTT.